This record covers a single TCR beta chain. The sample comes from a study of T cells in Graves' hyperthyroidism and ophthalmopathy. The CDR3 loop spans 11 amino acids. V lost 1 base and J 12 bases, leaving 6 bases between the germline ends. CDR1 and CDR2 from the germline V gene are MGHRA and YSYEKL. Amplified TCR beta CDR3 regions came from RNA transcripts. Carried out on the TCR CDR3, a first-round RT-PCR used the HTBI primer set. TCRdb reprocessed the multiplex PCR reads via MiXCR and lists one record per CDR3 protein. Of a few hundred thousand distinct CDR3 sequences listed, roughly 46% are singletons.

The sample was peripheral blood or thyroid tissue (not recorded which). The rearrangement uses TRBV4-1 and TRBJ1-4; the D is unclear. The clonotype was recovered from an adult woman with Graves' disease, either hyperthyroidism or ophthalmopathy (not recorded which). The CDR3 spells CASSQVEELFF. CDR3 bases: TGCGCCAGCAGCCAAGTAGAGGAACTGTTTTTT.